The TCR beta chain described here comes from a study of blood T cell repertoires in COVID-19. The overall study: Donors in the United States, Italy and Spain gave samples during acute or convalescent COVID-19. The cDNA or gDNA used as material had been derived from T cells, B-cell-depleted T cells, or PBMCs.

As handled by the study authors: Estimation of nucleated cell counts was performed using reference gene primer amplification. The assay was immunoSEQ multiplex PCR, and TCRdb's table has in-frame clones only and misses some. V, J and clone size reflect that table, while D and trimming were determined from the DNA. The table includes about 260,000 clones, around 86% detected once. The V end was cut by 0 bases, the J end by 4 bases, with 13 bases between. This CDR3 has 16 amino acids. Germline values: CDR1 SGHVS, CDR2 FQNEAQ. Input material: peripheral blood. The sequence derives from a man aged 40-49 years who had recovered from COVID-19. This chain uses TRBV7-8 with TRBJ2-1; weak D call: TRBD2 (5 bases). The CDR3 loop reads CASSLAPSGSYNEQFF. In nucleotides, the CDR3 is TGTGCCAGCAGCTTAGCGCCCAGCGGCAGTTACAATGAGCAGTTCTTC.